This TCR beta chain originates from a study of metastatic and nonmetastatic thyroid tumors. Background on the study: Samples came from malignant and benign thyroid patients, and repertoires were compared across blood and tumor or nodule tissue. The study, taken as a whole, reports: Malignant thyroid tumors reportedly had TCR beta diversity that was significantly higher than in benign nodules, in blood and tumor.

Germline CDR1 is LNHNV and CDR2 is YYDKDF (reference sequence). With 0 bases removed from V and 7 bases from J, the gap between germline ends came to 18 bases. The CDR3 has 16 residues. Ahead of thyroid surgery, no patient had received treatment of any kind. TCRdb re-analyzed the PCR reads through MiXCR. The sample shows 34,000 or so clones, 35% to 45% of them seen only once. On this clone itself: Antigen: not known.

The sequencing input was tumor tissue. The genes are TRBV15 and TRBJ2-5, with a tentative D call TRBD1 (6 bases). The sequence derives from a female donor with papillary thyroid cancer or a benign thyroid nodule (not recorded which). Some clones in this sample may be carry-over from other donors' samples. CDR3 amino acids: CATSRDRSVRGGTQYF. The DNA of the CDR3 is TGTGCCACCAGCAGAGATCGATCTGTGAGAGGGGGGACCCAGTACTTC.